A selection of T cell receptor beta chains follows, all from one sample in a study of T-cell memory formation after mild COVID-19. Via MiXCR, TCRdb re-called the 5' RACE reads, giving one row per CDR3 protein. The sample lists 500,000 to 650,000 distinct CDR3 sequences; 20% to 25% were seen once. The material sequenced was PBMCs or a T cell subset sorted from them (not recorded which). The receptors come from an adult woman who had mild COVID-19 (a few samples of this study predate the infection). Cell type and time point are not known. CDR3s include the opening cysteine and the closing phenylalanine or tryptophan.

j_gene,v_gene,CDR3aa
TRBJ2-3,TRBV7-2,CASSLGQPGLGTDTQYF
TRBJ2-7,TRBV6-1,CASSRVTDYEQYF
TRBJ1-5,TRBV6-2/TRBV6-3,CASSGRTGGGQPQHF
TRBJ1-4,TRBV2,CASSPGQANEKLFF
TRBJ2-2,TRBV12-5,CASGSHGELFF
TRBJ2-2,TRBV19,CASSISAGELFF
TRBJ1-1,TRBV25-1,CASSVPGQATEAFF
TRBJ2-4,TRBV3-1,CASSQDGGRNIQYF
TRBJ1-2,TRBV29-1,CSANQGASPGGYGYTF
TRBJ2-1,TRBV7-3,CASSLIGVGSGNEQFF
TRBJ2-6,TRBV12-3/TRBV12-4,CASSLSWTISGANVLTF
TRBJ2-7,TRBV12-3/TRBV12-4,CASSRQLRSYEQYF
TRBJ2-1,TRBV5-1,CASSLGLAGALYNEQFF
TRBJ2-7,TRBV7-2,CASSPADWGGEQYF
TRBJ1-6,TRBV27,CASSPKGQGVSPLHF
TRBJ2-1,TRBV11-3,CASSSTPRTHEQFF
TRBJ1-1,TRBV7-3,CASSANRDFKAFF
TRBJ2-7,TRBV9,CASSEGPYDSYEQYF
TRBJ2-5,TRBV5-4,CASSRRGTSGTQETQYF
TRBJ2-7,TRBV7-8,CASSFGEIYEQYF
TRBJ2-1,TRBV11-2,CASSISPAGHNEQFF
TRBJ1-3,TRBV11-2,CASSSPGVSVATIYF
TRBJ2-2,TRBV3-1,CASTLINTGELFF
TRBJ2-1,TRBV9,CASSAGTRGYNEQFF
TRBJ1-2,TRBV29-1,CSVEDGGVHGYTF
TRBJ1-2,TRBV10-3,CAISESGRSGYTF
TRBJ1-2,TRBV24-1,CAIWGPSNYGYTF
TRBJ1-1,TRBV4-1,CASSQDTARMNTEAFF
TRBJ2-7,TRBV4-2,CASSQPGQNYEQYF
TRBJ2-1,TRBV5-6,CASSLVWDQYNEQFF
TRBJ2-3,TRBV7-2,CASSLAWTSGFPSTDTQYF
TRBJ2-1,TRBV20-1,CSVPRDSVWNEQFF
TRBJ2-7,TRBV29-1,CSVEEWKGYEQYF
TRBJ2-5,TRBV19,CASSPQPGQGQETQYF
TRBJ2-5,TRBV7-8,CASSFGLPQETQYF
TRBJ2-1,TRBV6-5,CASSYSNPSPSSYNEQFF
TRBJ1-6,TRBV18,CDSSLPGYSPLHF
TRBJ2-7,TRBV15,CATSRGGGLVYEQYF